Shown below are 16 T cell receptor beta chains from a single sample sequenced in a study of OX40 agonist ivuxolimab in advanced cancers. TCRdb's table, derived via immunoSEQ multiplex PCR, lists solely in-frame clones and lacks some. The sample lists 65,000 to 85,000 clones, about 92% occurring once. Sequences were derived from CD4+ or CD8+ T cells sorted from blood, sampled in a trial of the OX40 agonist ivuxolimab. These TCRs come from an adult with an advanced solid tumor such as melanoma, head and neck, liver or kidney cancer.

The V call is TRBV28, the J call TRBJ2-7; D is ambiguous. This CDR3 is built from 13 residues. V was shortened by 6 bases and J by 3 bases, with 12 bases between the two germline ends. Germline assignment: CDR1 MDHEN and CDR2 SYDVKM. The CDR3 DNA reads TGTGCCAGCAGGGACGGGTCCTTCTACGAGCAGTACTTC. Its protein product is CASRDGSFYEQYF. Supplemented by reference TRBV28 and TRBJ2-7, the full variable domain reads DVKVTQSSRYLVKRTGEKVFLECVQDMDHENMFWYRQDPGLGLRLIYFSYDVKMKEKGDIPEGYSVSREKKERFSLILESASTNQTSMYLCASRDGSFYEQYFGPGTRLTVT.

The chain joins TRBV9 to TRBJ1-5; D is perhaps TRBD1 (5 bases). The CDR3 runs 15 residues. V lost 0 bases and J 9 bases, leaving 16 bases between the germline ends. CDR1 is SGDLS, CDR2 YYNGEE, per germline. CDR3 sequence (DNA): TGTGCCAGCAGCGTAGACGGGGACTATCGGCGGCCCCAGCATTTT. Translated: CASSVDGDYRRPQHF.

The rearrangement joins TRBV7-9 to TRBJ2-1, with 14 positions matching TRBD2. Germline loops: CDR1 SEHNR, CDR2 FQNEAQ (reference sequence). V trimming: 3 bases; J trimming: 9 bases; junction bases outside the gene matches: 7. This CDR3 region has 16 residues. CDR3 sequence reads: CASSLGLAGAAGEQFF. Written as DNA, the CDR3 is TGTGCCAGCAGCTTGGGACTAGCGGGGGCCGCGGGTGAGCAGTTCTTC. Using reference TRBV7-9 and TRBJ2-1 for the parts outside the CDR3, the full variable domain is DTGVSQNPRHKITKRGQNVTFRCDPISEHNRLYWYRQTLGQGPEFLTYFQNEAQLEKSRLLSDRFSAERPKGSFSTLEIQRTEQGDSAMYLCASSLGLAGAAGEQFFGPGTRLTVL.

The chain combines TRBV19 with TRBJ2-2, with 9 bases fitting TRBD1. Looked up from germline, CDR1 is LNHDA and CDR2 is SQIVND (reference sequence). The ends lost 5 bases at V and 6 bases at J; junction bases unmatched: 10. This CDR3 has 16 residues. CDR3 loop: CASSPGTGLLSGELFF. The CDR3 nucleotides read TGTGCCAGTAGTCCCGGGACAGGGCTCCTCTCCGGGGAGCTGTTTTTT.

DNA for the CDR3: TGTGCCAGTAGTATTCAGGGTGTAGGCGCAGATACGCAGTATTTT. It encodes CASSIQGVGADTQYF. The chain links TRBV19 to TRBJ2-3; a weak D match, TRBD1 (5 bases). The CDR3 consists of 15 residues. Looked up from germline, CDR1 is LNHDA and CDR2 is SQIVND (reference sequence). Trimming cost V 3 bases and J 4 bases, with 14 bases left between them.

V and J are TRBV4-3 and TRBJ1-5; a possible D gene is TRBD1 (5 bases). The CDR3 consists of 15 residues. Trimming left V 0 bases short and J 5 bases short, with 11 bases between. CDR1 and CDR2 from the germline V gene are LGHNA and YSLEER. In DNA form, the CDR3 reads TGCGCCAGCAGCCAAGATGGGAACAGGTATCAGCCCCAGCATTTT. Translating it yields CASSQDGNRYQPQHF.

V is TRBV19 and J is TRBJ2-7; either TRBD1 or TRBD2 may fit D (5 bases each). The CDR3 has 14 residues. The V end was cut by 7 bases, the J end by 2 bases, with 15 bases between. CDR1 LNHDA and CDR2 SQIVND come from the germline V gene (reference sequence). The CDR3 nucleotides are TGTGCCAGTAATCCCGGGGCAGGGCCCTACGAGCAGTACTTC. Residues: CASNPGAGPYEQYF.

The chain employs TRBV5-1 and TRBJ1-2; 10 positions agree with TRBD1. Germline lookup yields CDR1 SGHRS and CDR2 YFSETQ. With V trimmed by 0 bases and J by 4 bases, 3 bases remained unmatched. The CDR3 totals 15 residues. The CDR3 DNA reads TGCGCCAGCAGCTTGGGGGACAGGGGAATCTATGGCTACACCTTC. Amino acids: CASSLGDRGIYGYTF.

This rearrangement joins TRBV4-3 to TRBJ2-3; no reliable D call. Trimming took 0 bases from V and 3 from J, leaving 10 bases between them. The germline V gene has CDR1 LGHNA and CDR2 YSLEER. This CDR3 region has 15 residues. As DNA, the CDR3 is TGCGCCAGCAGCCAAGACTCCGCCCAGACAGATACGCAGTATTTT. It specifies CASSQDSAQTDTQYF.

This chain joins TRBV9 and TRBJ2-7, with D uncertain. Between the trimmed V and J ends, which lost 0 bases and 2 bases, there was a span of 6 bases. CDR1 is SGDLS and CDR2 is YYNGEE in the germline V gene. The CDR3 is 13 residues long. The CDR3: CASSVAPTYEQYF. DNA of the CDR3: TGTGCCAGCAGCGTAGCCCCCACCTACGAGCAGTACTTC. Full variable domain (missing parts from reference TRBV9 and TRBJ2-7): DSGVTQTPKHLITATGQRVTLRCSPRSGDLSVYWYQQSLDQGLQFLIQYYNGEERAKGNILERFSAQQFPDLHSELNLSSLELGDSALYFCASSVAPTYEQYFGPGTRLTVT.

V gene TRBV28 combines with J gene TRBJ1-1; the match to TRBD1 covers 8 bases. CDR1 and CDR2 (germline): MDHEN, SYDVKM. There are 14 residues in the CDR3. The J segment lost 4 bases and the V segment lost 5 bases, leaving 6 bases of the junction unmatched. CDR3 nucleotides: TGTGCCAGCAGTAAGGACAGGGAGGGCACTGAAGCTTTCTTT. Translation gives CASSKDREGTEAFF.

The chain joins TRBV7-8 to TRBJ2-3, with D uncertain. The germline V gene has CDR1 SGHVS and CDR2 FQNEAQ. Trimming took 7 bases from V and 6 from J, leaving 8 bases between them. This CDR3 is built from 11 residues. CDR3 nucleotide sequence: TGTGCCAGCACCCGACGGGATACGCAGTATTTT. It specifies CASTRRDTQYF.

This chain joins TRBV9 and TRBJ1-2, with D tentatively TRBD1 (5 bases). V dropped 6 bases and J dropped 1 base, with 13 bases sitting between them. This CDR3 comprises 14 residues. Germline CDR1 reads SGDLS; CDR2 reads YYNGEE. Here the CDR3 reads CASNPGHLNYGYTF. Written as DNA, the CDR3 is TGTGCCAGCAACCCGGGGCACCTTAACTATGGCTACACCTTC.

The chain carries TRBV5-6 and TRBJ2-7; TRBD1 matches 8 bases. With 2 bases clipped from V and 7 bases from J, the junction kept 11 bases outside the gene matches. Germline V gene sequence: CDR1 SGHDT, CDR2 YYEEEE. The CDR3 spans 15 residues. The chain's CDR3 is CASSFLGQGWGEQYF. CDR3 coding DNA: TGTGCCAGCAGCTTCCTTGGACAGGGTTGGGGGGAGCAGTACTTC. Full variable domain (rest looked up from reference TRBV5-6 and TRBJ2-7): DAGVTQSPTHLIKTRGQQVTLRCSPKSGHDTVSWYQQALGQGPQFIFQYYEEEERQRGNFPDRFSGHQFPNYSSELNVNALLLGDSALYLCASSFLGQGWGEQYFGPGTRLTVT.

The table lists this clone with a count of one. The chain's CDR3 is CASSFPRADYGYTF. The CDR3 DNA reads TGTGCCAGCAGCTTCCCCAGGGCGGACTATGGCTACACCTTC. J is TRBJ1-2 and V is TRBV5-4; TRBD1 is a possible D gene (5 bases). The CDR3 sequence is 14 residues long. The ends were cut back, 2 bases at V and 3 bases at J, with 11 bases in the middle. Per germline, CDR1 SGHNT and CDR2 YYREEE (reference sequence).

The chain has TRBV28 and TRBJ2-7; D assignment may be TRBD1 or TRBD2 (6 bases each). Trimming stripped 5 bases from V and 6 bases from J, with 20 bases between. This CDR3 comprises 15 residues. Germline loops: CDR1 MDHEN, CDR2 SYDVKM. CDR3 DNA sequence: TGTGCCAGCAGTACTTGGGCTCCCCGGGGGCGCGAGCAGTACTTC. It specifies CASSTWAPRGREQYF.